One sample yielded the 28 T cell receptor beta chains listed below, sequenced in a study of Ad26.COV2.S vaccination and SARS-CoV-2 variants. Described treatment: roughly 20 received Ad26.COV2.S at low or high dose, single or two shots; five or six received placebo; per-sample allocation not given. Samples came from day 63 after the first vaccine or placebo injection. Clones were read by immunoSEQ multiplex PCR, and TCRdb kept only the in-frame ones, dropping some. Of 350,000 to 500,000 clones in the sample, roughly 90% are singletons; the top ten hold about 12%. This sample comprised peripheral blood, obtained in a trial of Ad26.COV2.S vaccine versus placebo. The source is a person aged 18-60 years who received the Ad26.COV2.S COVID-19 vaccine or a placebo.

V gene TRBV2 combines with J gene TRBJ1-2; D is unresolved. Germline V lookup: CDR1 SNHLY, CDR2 FYNNEI. V gave up 4 bases and J gave up 1 base, with 7 bases separating them. This CDR3 contains 13 residues. This CDR3 is CASSGYFNYGYTF. CDR3 coding DNA: TGTGCCAGCAGTGGATATTTTAACTATGGCTACACCTTC. The variable domain in full, with the rest retrieved from reference TRBV2 and TRBJ1-2, is EPEVTQTPSHQVTQMGQEVILRCVPISNHLYFYWYRQILGQKVEFLVSFYNNEISEKSEIFDDQFSVERPDGSNFTLKIRSTKLEDSAMYFCASSGYFNYGYTFGSGTRLTVV.

This clone was found once. The V gene is TRBV9, the J gene TRBJ2-3, with 8 bases that match TRBD2. CDR3 length: 16 amino acids. The V segment lost 4 bases and the J segment 6 bases; nucleotides outside the gene matches: 13. Germline V gene lookup returns CDR1 SGDLS and CDR2 YYNGEE. For the CDR3, the DNA is TGTGCCAGCAGCACTAATCAGCGGGAGATGGCGGATACGCAGTATTTT. Its translation is CASSTNQREMADTQYF.

The V gene is TRBV7-8, the J gene TRBJ1-5; D ambiguous. The ends were cut back, 4 bases at V and 7 bases at J, with 14 bases in the middle. The CDR3 extends over 14 amino acids. Germline V gene lookup returns CDR1 SGHVS and CDR2 FQNEAQ. CDR3 sequence reads: CASSSGPSGQPQHF. CDR3 sequence (DNA): TGTGCCAGCAGCTCCGGGCCTTCCGGGCAGCCCCAGCATTTT. The full variable domain, with the rest looked up from reference TRBV7-8 and TRBJ1-5, is GAGVSQSPRYKVAKRGQDVALRCDPISGHVSLFWYQQALGQGPEFLTYFQNEAQLDKSGLPSDRFFAERPEGSVSTLKIQRTQQEDSAVYLCASSSGPSGQPQHFGDGTRLSIL.

This sequence joins TRBV27 and TRBJ2-1, with D unresolved. The CDR3 has 15 residues. V was shortened by 7 bases and J by 1 base, with 14 bases between the two germline ends. Germline V gene sequence: CDR1 MNHEY, CDR2 SMNVEV (reference sequence). The CDR3 coding sequence is TGTGCCAGCACCCTCGCCTCCGGATCCTACAATGAGCAGTTCTTC. It is translated as CASTLASGSYNEQFF.

This clone was picked up a small number of times. The V call is TRBV9, the J call TRBJ2-1; D unresolved. The CDR3 is made up of 13 amino acids. Germline CDR1 and CDR2: SGDLS and YYNGEE. Trimming took 0 bases from V and 7 from J, leaving 8 bases between them. Written as DNA, the CDR3 is TGTGCCAGCAGCGTAGAAGTAAAGAATGAGCAGTTCTTC. It specifies CASSVEVKNEQFF.

This chain joins TRBV4-2 and TRBJ2-5, with D possibly being TRBD2 (6 bases). Trimming removed 0 bases from V and 3 bases from J, with 11 bases in between. CDR1 is LGHNA and CDR2 is YNFKEQ in the germline V gene. This CDR3 has 15 residues. This chain's CDR3 is CASSQEGTGKETQYF. As DNA, the CDR3 is TGTGCCAGCAGCCAAGAGGGGACTGGGAAAGAGACCCAGTACTTC.

The chain recombines TRBV5-1 with TRBJ2-1; either TRBD1 or TRBD2 may supply D (5 bases each). This CDR3 is 11 amino acids long. Germline V CDR1 and CDR2: SGHRS, YFSETQ. Trimming removed 4 bases from V and 8 bases from J, with 7 bases in between. CDR3 DNA: TGCGCCAGCAGCGGGGGTGATGAGCAGTTCTTC. Protein sequence: CASSGGDEQFF. The variable domain in full, with the rest retrieved from reference TRBV5-1 and TRBJ2-1, is KAGVTQTPRYLIKTRGQQVTLSCSPISGHRSVSWYQQTPGQGLQFLFEYFSETQRNKGNFPGRFSGRQFSNSRSEMNVSTLELGDSALYLCASSGGDEQFFGPGTRLTVL.

This clone was seen just once. This chain joins TRBV9 and TRBJ2-5, with 14 bases lining up with TRBD2. The CDR3 covers 18 residues. Germline CDR1 reads SGDLS; CDR2 reads YYNGEE. The trim removed 4 bases at V and 4 bases at J, leaving 12 bases unmatched. This CDR3 is CASSPNIAGTSGRETQYF. Written as DNA, the CDR3 is TGTGCCAGCAGCCCCAACATAGCCGGGACTAGCGGGAGAGAGACCCAGTACTTC.

The V call is TRBV4-3, the J call TRBJ2-3; 8 nucleotides line up with TRBD2. Germline-derived CDR1 and CDR2 are LGHNA and YSLEER. This CDR3 comprises 17 residues. Trimming removed 0 bases from V and 4 bases from J; junction bases left unmatched: 9. The CDR3 sequence is CASSQEAAGTRSDTQYF. CDR3 bases: TGCGCCAGCAGCCAAGAGGCCGCCGGGACTAGATCAGATACGCAGTATTTT.

This chain uses TRBV5-1 with TRBJ2-7; D remains unclear. The CDR3 is made up of 14 amino acids. V was cut by 3 bases and J by 5 bases, with 15 bases left in between. Germline V gives CDR1 SGHRS, CDR2 YFSETQ. The CDR3 loop is CASSSFTQADEQYF. The CDR3, as DNA: TGCGCCAGCAGCTCGTTTACTCAGGCTGACGAGCAGTACTTC.

V gene TRBV27 combines with J gene TRBJ2-7; 9 nucleotides line up with TRBD1. The ends lost 5 bases at V and 1 base at J; junction bases unmatched: 6. The CDR3 loop spans 15 amino acids. Germline values: CDR1 MNHEY, CDR2 SMNVEV (reference sequence). This CDR3 is CASSDRQGVSYEQYF. Here the CDR3 DNA reads TGTGCCAGCAGTGATCGACAGGGGGTGTCCTACGAGCAGTACTTC.

As to this clone: This same CDR3 is encoded by further DNA sequences in the sample. The gene calls are TRBV5-4 and TRBJ2-1, with 11 positions matching TRBD2. This CDR3 contains 13 residues. J lost 6 bases, V lost 4 bases, and 0 bases had no gene match. Germline V gene data show CDR1 as SGHNT and CDR2 as YYREEE (reference sequence). CDR3 DNA sequence: TGTGCCAGCAGCCTAGCGGGAGGCAATGAGCAGTTCTTC. The encoded protein is CASSLAGGNEQFF.

This clone appeared a few times. This chain connects TRBV14 to TRBJ2-1; D possibly uses TRBD1 or TRBD2 (5 bases each). V was clipped by 2 bases and J by 0 bases, with 11 bases between them. The length of the CDR3 is 16 residues. Germline V gene data show CDR1 as SGHDN and CDR2 as FVKESK. CDR3 sequence reads: CASSQPGTHSYNEQFF. CDR3 DNA: TGTGCCAGCAGCCAACCCGGGACCCACTCCTACAATGAGCAGTTCTTC.

V is TRBV4-1 and J is TRBJ1-5, with 9 bases that match TRBD1. With 3 bases clipped from V and 6 bases from J, the junction kept 9 bases outside the gene matches. Germline lookup yields CDR1 MGHRA and CDR2 YSYEKL. CDR3 size: 16 residues. CDR3 protein: CASSQDFTGGSQPQHF. The DNA for the CDR3 is TGCGCCAGCAGCCAGGATTTTACAGGGGGCAGTCAGCCCCAGCATTTT.

V is TRBV6-2 or TRBV6-3 and J is TRBJ1-6; TRBD1 is a possible D gene (5 bases). The CDR3 has 15 residues. Per the germline V gene, CDR1 is MNHEY and CDR2 is SVGEGT. V was shortened by 2 bases and J by 5 bases, with 10 bases between the two germline ends. CDR3: CASSYQGADNSPLHF. The CDR3 coding sequence is TGTGCCAGCAGTTACCAAGGGGCCGATAATTCACCCCTCCACTTT.

Remarks on this clone: The sample contains more than one DNA sequence encoding this CDR3. This sequence joins TRBV4-1 and TRBJ2-1; tentative D call: TRBD2 (5 bases). V shed 1 base and J shed 0 bases, with 7 bases lying between them. The germline CDR1 and CDR2 sequences are MGHRA and YSYEKL. The CDR3 is 15 amino acids. In nucleotides, the CDR3 is TGCGCCAGCAGCCAAGTTGGGAGCTCCTACAATGAGCAGTTCTTC. Its protein is CASSQVGSSYNEQFF.

Here the CDR3 reads CASSPEALGGANVLTF. The CDR3 DNA reads TGTGCCAGCAGCCCTGAGGCTTTAGGGGGGGCCAACGTCCTGACTTTC. The chain couples TRBV11-2 to TRBJ2-6; D is unclear. Germline V gives CDR1 SGHAT, CDR2 FQNNGV. This CDR3 is 16 amino acids long. V gave up 5 bases and J gave up 4 bases, with 15 bases separating them. The full variable domain, completed using reference TRBV11-2 and TRBJ2-6, is EAGVAQSPRYKIIEKRQSVAFWCNPISGHATLYWYQQILGQGPKLLIQFQNNGVVDDSQLPKDRFSAERLKGVDSTLKIQPAKLEDSAVYLCASSPEALGGANVLTFGAGSRLTVL.

The chain uses TRBV19 and TRBJ2-3; 9 nucleotides align to TRBD2. The CDR3 has 16 amino acids. In germline, CDR1 is LNHDA, CDR2 SQIVND (reference sequence). After removal of 4 bases from V and 4 bases from J, the junction contained 9 bases not matched to a gene. DNA of the CDR3: TGTGCCAGTAGTACGATAGCGGGAGTGGGTGCAGATACGCAGTATTTT. Its protein product is CASSTIAGVGADTQYF.

The chain carries TRBV19 and TRBJ1-4; TRBD1 aligns across 7 bases. The V gene's germline CDR1 is LNHDA and CDR2 SQIVND (reference sequence). This CDR3 spans 16 amino acids. V lost 5 bases to trimming and J lost 0 bases; unmatched junction nucleotides: 6. CDR3 sequence (DNA): TGTGCCAGTAGTTTAGGGGGCGCAGCAACTAATGAAAAACTGTTTTTT. Its translation is CASSLGGAATNEKLFF.

The chain combines TRBV6-5 with TRBJ1-1, with unresolved D. The germline V gene encodes CDR1 MNHEY and CDR2 SVGAGI. This CDR3 has 13 amino acids. Trimming stripped 7 bases from V and 0 bases from J, with 9 bases between. The CDR3 DNA sequence: TGTGCCAGCATTAGGAATATGAACACTGAAGCTTTCTTT. It is translated as CASIRNMNTEAFF.

The chain employs TRBV5-4 and TRBJ2-7; 10 bases are shared with TRBD2. This CDR3 region has 13 residues. Germline V gene lookup returns CDR1 SGHNT and CDR2 YYREEE (reference sequence). V was pared by 4 bases and J by 12 bases, with 10 bases of the junction left unmatched. In nucleotides, the CDR3 is TGTGCCAGCAGCCAACCCGGACTAGCGGAAGTGTACTTC. It specifies CASSQPGLAEVYF.

The V call is TRBV28, the J call TRBJ1-4; TRBD1 agrees at 8 bases. This CDR3 is 15 amino acids long. In germline, CDR1 is MDHEN, CDR2 SYDVKM. Trimming cost V 4 bases and J 4 bases; bases outside gene matches: 5. The CDR3 sequence: CASSWGQAVNEKLFF. CDR3 nucleotides: TGTGCCAGCAGTTGGGGACAGGCGGTTAATGAAAAACTGTTTTTT.

The CDR3 sequence: CASSYSGTGFNSPLHF. The CDR3 nucleotides read TGCGCCAGCAGCTATTCCGGGACAGGGTTCAATTCACCCCTCCACTTT. This chain connects TRBV5-1 to TRBJ1-6; 9 bases map to TRBD1. The V gene end was trimmed by 3 bases and the J gene end by 7 bases; junction bases not matched to a gene: 8. This CDR3 is 16 amino acids long. Germline CDR1 is SGHRS and CDR2 is YFSETQ.

The chain carries TRBV5-1 and TRBJ1-1; TRBD1 is a possible D gene (5 bases). V was clipped by 2 bases and J by 4 bases, with 12 bases between them. Germline V lookup: CDR1 SGHRS, CDR2 YFSETQ. The CDR3 extends over 14 amino acids. CDR3 nucleotide sequence: TGCGCCAGCAGCTTCGCGGGGCCTCTCACTGAAGCTTTCTTT. As protein: CASSFAGPLTEAFF. The full variable domain, with the rest looked up from reference TRBV5-1 and TRBJ1-1, is KAGVTQTPRYLIKTRGQQVTLSCSPISGHRSVSWYQQTPGQGLQFLFEYFSETQRNKGNFPGRFSGRQFSNSRSEMNVSTLELGDSALYLCASSFAGPLTEAFFGQGTRLTVV.

This clone was seen a handful of times. The CDR3 coding sequence is TGTGCCAGCAGCCAAGCTACCGGGGAGCTGTTTTTT. Translated: CASSQATGELFF. The chain uses TRBV3-1 (or the pseudogene TRBV3-2) and TRBJ2-2; no firm D call. The CDR3 length is 12 residues. V gave up 1 base and J gave up 5 bases, with 2 bases separating them. Germline lookup yields CDR1 LGHDT and CDR2 YNNKEL (reference sequence).

This clone was counted once. Different DNA sequences within this sample yield the same CDR3. This chain joins TRBV12-3 or TRBV12-4 and TRBJ1-5; D call uncertain. Trimming left V 3 bases short and J 2 bases short, with 2 bases between. The CDR3 spans 12 residues. CDR3 DNA: TGTGCCAGCAGTTTCCGCAATCAGCCCCAGCATTTT. It is translated as CASSFRNQPQHF.

V gene TRBV18 combines with J gene TRBJ1-5, with 7 bases aligning to TRBD1. After removal of 5 bases from V and 6 bases from J, the junction contained 7 bases not matched to a gene. This CDR3 has 14 amino acids. Germline-derived CDR1 and CDR2 are KGHSH and LQKENI. CDR3 region: CASSNQGDVQPQHF. The DNA for the CDR3 is TGTGCCAGCTCAAATCAGGGGGACGTTCAGCCCCAGCATTTT.

Turning to this clone: This CDR3 is also generated by other DNA sequences in the sample. The chain joins TRBV3-1 (or the pseudogene TRBV3-2) to TRBJ2-7, with D uncertain. CDR1 and CDR2 from the germline V gene are LGHDT and YNNKEL (reference sequence). The CDR3 has 13 residues. The V gene lost 1 base and the J gene lost 0 bases, with 4 bases spanning the gap. The CDR3 region has the DNA TGTGCCAGCAGCCAAGGGCACTCCTACGAGCAGTACTTC. Translation gives CASSQGHSYEQYF.